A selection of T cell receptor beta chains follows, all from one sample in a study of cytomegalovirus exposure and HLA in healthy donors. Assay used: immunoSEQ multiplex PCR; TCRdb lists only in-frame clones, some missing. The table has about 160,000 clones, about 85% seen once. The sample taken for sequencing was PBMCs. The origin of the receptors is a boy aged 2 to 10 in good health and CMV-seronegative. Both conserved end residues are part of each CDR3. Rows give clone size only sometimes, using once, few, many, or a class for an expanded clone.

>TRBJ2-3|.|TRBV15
CATSIRLGTGKADTQYF
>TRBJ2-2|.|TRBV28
CASSPSPTSGAANTGELFF
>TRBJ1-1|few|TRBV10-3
CAISEPDRRTEAFF
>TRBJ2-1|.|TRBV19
CASSMEAPSSYNEQFF
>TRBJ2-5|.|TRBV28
CASSFDSTLGEQYF
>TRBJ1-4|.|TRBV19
CASSPRAGQVPRVLF
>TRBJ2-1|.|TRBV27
CASSVSTSGGSEQFF
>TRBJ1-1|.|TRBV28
CASSLFSQGNTEAFF
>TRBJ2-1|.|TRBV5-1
CASSLAGTTYYNEQFF
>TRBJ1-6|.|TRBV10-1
CASSGPRTGGESPLHF
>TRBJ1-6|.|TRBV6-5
CASSQDRGNNSPLHF
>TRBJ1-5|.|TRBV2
CASSGQDQPQHF
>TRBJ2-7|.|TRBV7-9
CASSLADRQPGPPYEQYF
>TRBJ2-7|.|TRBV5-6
CASSLDGGKGDIAYF
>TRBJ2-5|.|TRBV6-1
CASSVGLAGGETQYF
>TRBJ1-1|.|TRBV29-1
CSVVQGSGAEAFF
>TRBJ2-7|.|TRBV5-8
CASSLVSGGFQEQYF
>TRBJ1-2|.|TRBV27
CASGRQGANYGYTF
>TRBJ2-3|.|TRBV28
CASSLAAGGLADTQYF
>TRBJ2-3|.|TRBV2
CASSDLSGATDTQYF
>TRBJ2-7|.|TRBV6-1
CASSTLAGGTYEQYF
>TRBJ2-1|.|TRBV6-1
CASSESPQGEQFF
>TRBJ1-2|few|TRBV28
CASRIQGGSGYTF
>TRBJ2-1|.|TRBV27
CASSSNRRGVKNEQFF
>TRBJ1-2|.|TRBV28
CASSRNRAPNLDGYTF
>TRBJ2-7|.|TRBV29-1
CSVEDQRTDAYEQYF
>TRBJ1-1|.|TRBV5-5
CASSFRETEAFF
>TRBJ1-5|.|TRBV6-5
CASREASNQPQHF